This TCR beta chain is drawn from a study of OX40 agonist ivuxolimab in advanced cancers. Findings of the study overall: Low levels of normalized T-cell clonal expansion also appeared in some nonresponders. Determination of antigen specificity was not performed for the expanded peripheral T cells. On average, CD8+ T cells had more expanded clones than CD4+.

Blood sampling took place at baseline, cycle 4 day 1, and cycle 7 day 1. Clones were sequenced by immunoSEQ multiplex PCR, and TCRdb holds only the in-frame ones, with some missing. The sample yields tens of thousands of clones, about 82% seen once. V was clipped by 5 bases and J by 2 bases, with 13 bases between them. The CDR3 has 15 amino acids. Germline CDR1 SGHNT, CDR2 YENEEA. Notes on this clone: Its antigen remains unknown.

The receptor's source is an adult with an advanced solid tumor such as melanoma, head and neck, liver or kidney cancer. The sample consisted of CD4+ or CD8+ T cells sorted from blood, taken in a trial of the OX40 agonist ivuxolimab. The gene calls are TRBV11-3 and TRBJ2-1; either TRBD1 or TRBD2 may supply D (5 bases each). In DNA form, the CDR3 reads TGTGCCAGCAGCCCCAGGGTAGCGCCCTACAATGAGCAGTTCTTC. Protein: CASSPRVAPYNEQFF.